What follows is one T cell receptor (beta chain) and its context. The CDR3 runs to 15 residues. Germline lookup yields CDR1 LGHDT and CDR2 YNNKEL (reference sequence). Trimming removed 2 bases from V and 4 bases from J, with 14 bases in between. This entry belongs to a study of blood T cell repertoires in COVID-19. Looking at the study overall: Whether acute or convalescent, the COVID-19 samples came from the United States, Italy and Spain. Nucleic acid was either cDNA or gDNA, and it came from T cells, B-cell-depleted T cells, or PBMCs.

TCRdb's table, derived via immunoSEQ multiplex PCR, lists solely in-frame clones and lacks some. Among 85,000 to 95,000 clones listed, 87% were seen once. Source material: peripheral blood. This TCR was sampled from a human donor with acute or convalescent COVID-19. The donor label of this sample is uncertain. The chain carries TRBV3-1 (or the pseudogene TRBV3-2) and TRBJ1-2, with a tentative D call TRBD1 (5 bases). Written as DNA, the CDR3 is TGTGCCAGCAGCCAACGTGATCAGGGAGGCTATGGCTACACCTTC. Protein product: CASSQRDQGGYGYTF.